This TCR beta chain was found in a study of blood T cells in healthy people across ages. Study-wide results and limits: Both naive CD4+ cell counts and diversity were greater in long-lived donors than in aged donors.

PCR was performed a second time for about 7 to 11 cycles using a sample-barcoded 5' primer and a J-beta primer mix. Each CDR3 protein is one row after TCRdb ran MiXCR on the 5' RACE reads. The sample lists about 2 million distinct CDR3 sequences; 49% were seen once. Investigators took about 9.1 milliliters of peripheral blood from every donor. About this clonotype itself: The antigen remains undetermined.

The sequencing sample was made of blood. This sequence was found in a woman in her thirties or forties in good health.

The CDR3 coding sequence is TGTGCCAGCAGTTCCCCGGGGGGCCGGGAGAATGAGCAGTACTTC. Amino acid sequence: CASSSPGGRENEQYF. The V and J genes are TRBV6-5 and TRBJ2-5; D perhaps matches TRBD2 (7 bases). Germline CDR1 is MNHEY and CDR2 is SVGAGI. Trimming removed 4 bases at V and 11 bases at J, with 23 bases between. The CDR3 is made up of 15 amino acids.